This T cell receptor (beta chain) was retrieved from a study of T-cell reconstitution after alpha-beta-depleted transplantation in children (dated by TCRdb to between 2015 and 2016). Some background on the complete study: Using TCR repertoire profiling, the study followed T-cell immune reconstitution in a quantitative way in children after TCRalphabeta/CD19-depleted allogeneic hematopoietic cell transplantation.

The full study reports these points: Over subsequent months, a decline in hyperexpanded clone frequencies was noted, and after one year, T-cell counts and TCRbeta diversity were mostly ascribed to newly produced T cells. In some patients, the high TCRbeta diversity seen at day 60 was put down to recipient T cells and intrathymic progenitors that had survived conditioning. The apparently early recovery of alphabetaT-cell counts about two months after transplant reportedly depended on only several hundred rapidly expanded clones that came from non-depleted graft cells.

The library was generated by PCR. The sequencer was an Illumina HiSeq 2500. To normalize quantification of the TCRbeta repertoire, the TCR libraries were built with molecular barcoding that relied on unique molecular identifiers. TCRdb reworked the public reads: Q25 trimming with fastp, MiXCR clone assembly, productive beta chains retained. Each CDR3 protein appears once, grouped with its most common genes and DNA. For this sample there are about 580,000 distinct CDR3 sequences; 23% appear just once. The top ten constitute 11% to 15% of the sample. Interpreted using the paper, the treatment or condition label stands for: allogeneic hematopoietic cell transplantation with graft depleted of TCRalphabeta T cells and CD19 B cells. Transplant recipients were children who received TCRalphabeta/CD19-depleted allogeneic hematopoietic cell grafts. The sample holds many counts of this clonotype. Its antigen is still unknown. Base quality data are lacking; no much larger clone is found one base away.

The CDR3 spans 12 residues, from the cysteine through the valine. CDR3 DNA is the only sequence kept; it has 36 bases, read in frame from the first base. V lost 6 bases and J lost 0 bases; the stretch between them is 6 bases long. Per the germline V gene, MDHEN is the CDR1 and SYDVKM is the CDR2. The sequence is built from TRBV28 and TRBJ2-7, with the D gene call left open. The specimen was PBMCs, mostly from graft donor cells, collected 360 days after TCRalphabeta/CD19-depleted stem cell transplant. This sequence was found in a boy under three years old who had a stem cell transplant for acute myeloid leukemia, so the T cells may come from the graft donor. For the CDR3, the sequence is CASSQSSYEQYV. The nucleotides read TGTGCCAGCAGCCAAAGCTCCTACGAGCAGTACGTC.